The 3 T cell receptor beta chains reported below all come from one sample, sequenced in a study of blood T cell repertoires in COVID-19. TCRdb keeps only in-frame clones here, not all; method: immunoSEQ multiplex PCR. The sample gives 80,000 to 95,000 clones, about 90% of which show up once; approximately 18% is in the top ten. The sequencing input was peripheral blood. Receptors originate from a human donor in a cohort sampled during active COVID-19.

CDR3: CSVRAGGAETQYF. The DNA of the CDR3 is TGCAGCGTCCGAGCTGGGGGCGCGGAGACCCAGTACTTC. The chain uses TRBV29-1 and TRBJ2-5; D perhaps matches TRBD1 (6 bases). The CDR3 runs 13 residues. V was cut by 6 bases and J by 5 bases, with 16 bases left in between. CDR1 SQVTM and CDR2 ANQGSEA come from the germline V gene.

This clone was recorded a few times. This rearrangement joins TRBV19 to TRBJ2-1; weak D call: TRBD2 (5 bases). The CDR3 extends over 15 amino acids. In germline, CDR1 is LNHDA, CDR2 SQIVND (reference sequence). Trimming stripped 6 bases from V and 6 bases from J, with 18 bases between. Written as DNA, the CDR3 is TGTGCCAGTAGGCCCCTTGACGGGGAAACCAATGAGCAGTTCTTC. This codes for CASRPLDGETNEQFF.

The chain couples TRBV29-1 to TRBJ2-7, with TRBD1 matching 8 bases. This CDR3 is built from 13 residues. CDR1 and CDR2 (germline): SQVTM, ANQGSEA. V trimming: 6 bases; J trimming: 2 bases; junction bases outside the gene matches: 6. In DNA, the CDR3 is TGCAGCGTAGACAGGGGTGGACCCTACGAGCAGTACTTC. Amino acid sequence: CSVDRGGPYEQYF.